This T cell receptor beta chain appears in the sequencing data of a study of Graves' ophthalmopathy and Graves' hyperthyroidism. Study-wide context: Investigators collected peripheral blood at initial diagnosis, before any treatment was given. Points from the study as a whole: Blood also held most thyroid clonotypes expanded above 0.001 frequency.

Hyperthyroidism was new, under 2 months, in patients aged 18 to 65. Uncontrolled infections, other autoimmune diseases, pregnancy or lactation barred patients from enrollment. The CDR3 contains 15 residues. CDR1 SGHRS and CDR2 YFSETQ come from the germline V gene. V lost 4 bases and J lost 1, with 14 bases in between. TCR beta CDR3 amplification used RNA transcripts. First-round RT-PCR used HTBI primers; second-round multiplex PCR followed. TCRdb analysed the multiplex PCR reads with MiXCR anew, one entry per CDR3 protein. The sample shows about 620,000 distinct CDR3 sequences, 20% to 25% of them seen only once. This clonotype was found once. Its matching antigen is unknown.

The sample comprised peripheral blood. The receptor comes from a woman under 30 with stable Graves' hyperthyroidism. Some clones in this sample may be carry-over from other donors' samples. V and J are TRBV5-1 and TRBJ1-1; D is possibly TRBD1 (6 bases). The CDR3 coding sequence is TGCGCCAGCAGCCCTCGGTTGGGGGCGAACACTGAAGCTTTCTTT. It translates to CASSPRLGANTEAFF.